This entry lists 25 T cell receptor beta chains sequenced from one sample in a study of T cell repertoires in cytomegalovirus infection. TCRdb itself ran the reads through MiXCR, one entry per CDR3 protein. Of 450,000 to 600,000 distinct CDR3 sequences listed, roughly a third are singletons. These receptors have no identified antigens. The starting material was cultured PBMCs, obtained from culture after CMV antigen stimulation. These receptors all stem from a human donor in good health (CMV status not recorded). Some clones in this sample may be carry-over from other donors' samples.

V usage is TRBV5-4 and J usage is TRBJ2-1; 13 bases match TRBD2. V lost 4 bases and J lost 15; bases outside the gene matches: 16. The CDR3 consists of 16 residues. Looked up from germline, CDR1 is SGHNT and CDR2 is YYREEE (reference sequence). CDR3 amino acids: CASSPGGSGLAGYTFF. CDR3 nucleotides: TGTGCCAGCAGCCCCGGAGGTTCGGGACTAGCGGGATACACGTTCTTC.

There are a few counts of this clonotype. This chain joins TRBV27 and TRBJ1-1; the match to TRBD1 covers 7 bases. The V and J ends lost 3 bases and 0 bases, in that order; junction bases with no gene match: 1. Germline CDR1 and CDR2: MNHEY and SMNVEV (reference sequence). CDR3 length: 14 residues. The CDR3 here is CASSLTGLNTEAFF. In DNA, the CDR3 is TGTGCCAGCAGTTTGACAGGGTTGAACACTGAAGCTTTCTTT.

The chain uses TRBV7-9 and TRBJ2-1; a weak D match, TRBD2 (6 bases). Deletions cut 0 bases from V and 0 bases from J, with 15 bases between. The germline CDR1 and CDR2 sequences are SEHNR and FQNEAQ (reference sequence). The CDR3 length is 18 residues. The CDR3 DNA is TGTGCCAGCAGCTTAGCTGGCGGGGTGACAAGCTCCTACAATGAGCAGTTCTTC. As protein: CASSLAGGVTSSYNEQFF. The full variable domain, completed using reference TRBV7-9 and TRBJ2-1, is DTGVSQNPRHKITKRGQNVTFRCDPISEHNRLYWYRQTLGQGPEFLTYFQNEAQLEKSRLLSDRFSAERPKGSFSTLEIQRTEQGDSAMYLCASSLAGGVTSSYNEQFFGPGTRLTVL.

This chain's CDR3 is CASSSVSGRASDTQYF. CDR3 DNA sequence: TGTGCCAGCAGTAGCGTGTCCGGGAGGGCCTCAGATACGCAGTATTTT. The chain uses TRBV28 and TRBJ2-3; 8 bases align to TRBD2. Trimming removed 5 bases from V and 4 bases from J; junction bases left unmatched: 11. This CDR3 has 16 residues. Germline values: CDR1 MDHEN, CDR2 SYDVKM.

The rearrangement joins TRBV27 to TRBJ1-3; D is possibly TRBD1 (5 bases). The CDR3 is made up of 15 amino acids. The germline CDR1 and CDR2 sequences are MNHEY and SMNVEV (reference sequence). V was pared by 8 bases and J by 0 bases, with 14 bases between. The CDR3 region is CASASGRGSGNTIYF. CDR3 nucleotide sequence: TGTGCCAGCGCCTCGGGACGCGGCTCTGGAAACACCATATATTTT.

As concerns this clonotype: The junction departs from germline at one end; a sequencing error may be responsible. This chain connects TRBV27 to TRBJ1-1; D is ambiguous. CDR3 length: 13 residues. Germline CDR1 and CDR2: MNHEY and SMNVEV (reference sequence). For the CDR3, the DNA is TGTGCCAGCACACAATCCCGAAACAGTGAAGCTTTCTTT. Its protein is CASTQSRNSEAFF.

This clonotype was seen many times. The rearrangement uses TRBV7-8 and TRBJ2-1, with D possibly TRBD2 on 6 matching bases. This CDR3 has 17 amino acids. Germline CDR1 is SGHVS and CDR2 is FQNEAQ. V lost 2 bases and J 4 bases, leaving 18 bases between the germline ends. CDR3 amino acids: CASSLFHRSGPYNEQFF. The CDR3 DNA reads as TGTGCCAGCAGCTTATTCCATCGGAGCGGGCCTTACAATGAGCAGTTCTTC.

This clonotype was picked up many times. The chain uses TRBV7-2 and TRBJ1-2; 7 bases align to TRBD1. After removal of 5 bases from V and 7 bases from J, the junction contained 13 bases not matched to a gene. This CDR3 has 15 residues. Germline V gene lookup returns CDR1 SGHTA and CDR2 FQGNSA. For the CDR3, the DNA is TGTGCCAGCAGCCGTCTGACAGGGAGCGAAGGTGGCTACACCTTC. It encodes CASSRLTGSEGGYTF.

About this clonotype itself: The junction departs from germline at one end; a sequencing error may be responsible. The rearrangement links TRBV6-2 or TRBV6-3 to TRBJ2-7; 10 bases are a match to TRBD2. Germline V gene lookup returns CDR1 MNHEY and CDR2 SVGEGT. The CDR3 is 12 amino acids. The CDR3 DNA reads as TGTGCCAGCAGTGACAGACTAGCGGGTCACCACTTC. Protein product: CASSDRLAGHHF.

The V call is TRBV6-1, the J call TRBJ2-1, with D unclear. This CDR3 is 15 amino acids long. The V and J ends lost 0 bases and 3 bases respectively, with 9 bases between them. Germline values: CDR1 MNHNS, CDR2 SASEGT. The CDR3 loop reads CASSEAATLYNEQFF. The CDR3 DNA sequence: TGTGCCAGCAGTGAAGCCGCGACACTCTACAATGAGCAGTTCTTC.

This clonotype was picked up one time. V usage is TRBV7-6 and J usage is TRBJ1-4; D ambiguous. The CDR3 runs to 15 residues. V was shortened by 5 bases and J by 10 bases, with 20 bases between the two germline ends. Germline loops: CDR1 SGHVS, CDR2 FNYEAQ. CDR3 nucleotide sequence: TGTGCCAGCAGCCAGCGACAAGCCTTAGGCCGAAAACTGTTTTTT. Encoded protein: CASSQRQALGRKLFF. Drawing the rest from reference TRBV7-6 and TRBJ1-4, the complete variable domain is GAGVSQSPRYKVTKRGQDVALRCDPISGHVSLYWYRQALGQGPEFLTYFNYEAQQDKSGLPNDRFSAERPEGSISTLTIQRTEQRDSAMYRCASSQRQALGRKLFFGSGTQLSVL.

This clonotype came up many times. CDR3 protein: CASSFGAASTDTQYF. The CDR3, as DNA: TGTGCCAGCAGCTTTGGTGCGGCTAGCACAGATACGCAGTATTTT. The chain is built from TRBV7-8 and TRBJ2-3; no clear D. The CDR3 loop spans 15 amino acids. V was pared by 3 bases and J by 0 bases, with 10 bases between. From germline, CDR1 is SGHVS and CDR2 FQNEAQ.

The chain uses TRBV5-1 and TRBJ2-3; D ambiguous. Deletions cut 0 bases from V and 5 bases from J, with 4 bases between. Germline V gene sequence: CDR1 SGHRS, CDR2 YFSETQ. This CDR3 is built from 12 residues. The CDR3 sequence is CASSLDIDTQYF. In DNA, the CDR3 is TGCGCCAGCAGCTTGGATATAGATACGCAGTATTTT.

This clonotype occurred many times. This chain joins TRBV7-7 and TRBJ1-1, with D unclear. The germline V gene has CDR1 SSHAT and CDR2 FNYEAQ (reference sequence). The CDR3 is 13 residues long. Trimming removed 8 bases from V and 1 base from J, with 11 bases in between. The CDR3: CASGAAPNTEAFF. In nucleotides, the CDR3 is TGTGCCAGCGGCGCGGCTCCGAACACTGAAGCTTTCTTT.

The rearrangement uses TRBV7-1 and TRBJ1-1; D is ambiguous. TRBV7-1 is recorded as an ORF, its role being uncertain. The CDR3 covers 13 residues. V was trimmed by 7 bases and J by 1 base, leaving 10 bases between them. CDR3 DNA: TGTGCCAGCATCGCATCAGGGAACACTGAAGCTTTCTTT. Encoded protein: CASIASGNTEAFF.

Many counts were recorded for this clonotype. The V and J genes are TRBV7-6 and TRBJ1-2, with D perhaps matching TRBD1 (5 bases). This CDR3 has 16 residues. Trimming took 5 bases from V and 6 from J, leaving 22 bases between them. CDR1 and CDR2 (germline): SGHVS, FNYEAQ. The CDR3 nucleotides are TGTGCCAGCAGCCCCGCATTTGGGCAGGGTGGCGATGGCTACACCTTC. It specifies CASSPAFGQGGDGYTF.

V and J are TRBV27 and TRBJ2-3, with 7 bases lining up with TRBD2. With 10 bases clipped from V and 2 bases from J, the junction kept 9 bases outside the gene matches. The CDR3 sequence is 14 residues long. Germline values: CDR1 MNHEY, CDR2 SMNVEV (reference sequence). The CDR3 protein is CATEVLAITDTQYF. In DNA form, the CDR3 reads TGTGCCACCGAAGTACTAGCGATCACAGATACGCAGTATTTT.

In its sample, this clonotype was seen a few times. The rearrangement uses TRBV4-3 and TRBJ1-4; D may be TRBD1 (6 bases). The V and J ends lost 5 bases and 7 bases respectively, with 17 bases between them. CDR1 is LGHNA, CDR2 YSLEER, per germline. The CDR3 length is 15 residues. The CDR3 DNA follows: TGCGCCAGCAGCTCCTTGGCCGGGGGCACTGAAAAACTGTTTTTT. It specifies CASSSLAGGTEKLFF.

Ten or more counts support this clonotype. This sequence joins TRBV7-2 and TRBJ2-1; TRBD1 agrees at 8 bases. Losses at the gene ends were 5 bases for V and 0 bases for J; bases not matched to a gene: 6. CDR3 length equals 16 residues. Germline V CDR1 and CDR2: SGHTA, FQGNSA. The CDR3 DNA reads TGTGCCAGCAGCGAAACAGGGGGAAGCTCCTACAATGAGCAGTTCTTC. Its protein product is CASSETGGSSYNEQFF.

The V call is TRBV7-8, the J call TRBJ1-1, with D unclear. This CDR3 has 18 amino acids. Germline V gene sequence: CDR1 SGHVS, CDR2 FQNEAQ. The V and J ends lost 3 bases and 0 bases respectively, with 20 bases between them. CDR3 in DNA: TGTGCCAGCAGCTTTCGGGGTTTGAGCCCCAGAATGAACACTGAAGCTTTCTTT. Its translation is CASSFRGLSPRMNTEAFF.

The chain has TRBV15 and TRBJ2-3; perhaps TRBD2 as D (5 bases). V lost 8 bases, J lost 2 bases, and 8 bases lay in between. The CDR3 extends over 12 amino acids. Per the germline V gene, CDR1 is LNHNV and CDR2 is YYDKDF (reference sequence). The CDR3 nucleotides are TGTGCCACCGGACTTTCCACAGATACGCAGTATTTT. Protein product: CATGLSTDTQYF.

The genes are TRBV13 and TRBJ1-1; possibly TRBD1 for D (5 bases). V shed 4 bases and J shed 3 bases, with 18 bases lying between them. This CDR3 is 16 amino acids long. Germline values: CDR1 PRHDT, CDR2 FYEKMQ (reference sequence). CDR3 bases: TGTGCCAGCAGCTCCAGGAGCGGGGGGTTATACACTGAAGCTTTCTTT. It specifies CASSSRSGGLYTEAFF.

This clonotype was found a few times. The chain joins TRBV20-1 to TRBJ2-1; TRBD2 is a possible D gene (5 bases). V was clipped by 3 bases and J by 7 bases, with 13 bases between them. Germline CDR1 and CDR2: DFQATT and SNEGSKA (reference sequence). CDR3 size: 13 residues. The DNA for the CDR3 is TGCAGTGCTAGGACTGCCTCGGGAAATGAGCAGTTCTTC. Amino acids: CSARTASGNEQFF.

This clonotype came up many times. The V and J genes are TRBV7-2 and TRBJ2-4; 8 bases fit TRBD1. The CDR3 is made up of 13 amino acids. After removal of 5 bases from V and 12 bases from J, the junction contained 9 bases not matched to a gene. From germline, CDR1 is SGHTA and CDR2 FQGNSA. This CDR3 is CASSLSRTGNQYF. Written as DNA, the CDR3 is TGTGCCAGCAGCCTCAGTAGGACAGGGAATCAGTACTTC.

In DNA form, the CDR3 reads TGTGCCAGCAGCCGAACCAGGGAGGGCACAGATACGCAGTATTTT. This codes for CASSRTREGTDTQYF. The chain is built from TRBV7-8 and TRBJ2-3; a weak D match, TRBD2 (6 bases). Germline V gene sequence: CDR1 SGHVS, CDR2 FQNEAQ. The CDR3 is 15 residues long. V lost 5 bases and J 1 base, leaving 13 bases between the germline ends.